This TCR beta chain was sequenced during a study of shared clonotypes between healthy human individuals. This clone was recorded only once. Its antigen is not identified. Repertoires were generated with immunoSEQ multiplex PCR, while TCRdb's copy carries only in-frame clones and drops some. The sample lists about 580,000 clones, about 98% occurring once. Study-level points and caveats: Relative to their counterparts shared across all four donors, non-shared clonotypes exhibited diminished generation probabilities. Sequencing of the sorted subsets was shown by rarefaction to be incomplete despite large depth.

Naive-designated CD8 cells lacked CD45RO, were positively enriched for CCR7, and omitted terminally differentiated effector memory CD45RA+ cells. Each donor was a Caucasian adult residing in Nashville, Tennessee. V was trimmed by 6 bases and J by 9 bases, leaving 15 bases between them. Germline V CDR1 and CDR2: MGHDK, SYGVNS. This CDR3 has 13 amino acids. The TCR was taken from a young man in good health. What was sequenced was naive CD8+ T cells sorted from blood. The chain recombines TRBV25-1 with TRBJ2-4; D may be TRBD2 (6 bases). The CDR3 protein is CASRGGTWGIQYF. The CDR3 DNA reads TGTGCCAGCAGGGGGGGAACCTGGGGCATTCAGTACTTC.